The 11 T cell receptor beta chains below all came from one sample that was sequenced in a study of cytomegalovirus exposure and HLA in healthy donors. Libraries were prepared by immunoSEQ multiplex PCR; TCRdb keeps only in-frame clonotypes and omits some of them. The sample carries about 92,000 clones, 80% to 95% recorded once. Sequencing was done on a sample of PBMCs. Every receptor here comes from a woman in her thirties in good health and CMV-seropositive.

In DNA, the CDR3 is TGTGCCAGCAGCTTGACAGGGTTCCAAGAGACCCAGTACTTC. It encodes CASSLTGFQETQYF. The chain is built from TRBV7-2 and TRBJ2-5; 7 nucleotides align to TRBD1. The CDR3 has 14 residues. The V and J ends lost 3 bases and 1 base, in that order; junction bases with no gene match: 2. CDR1 is SGHTA and CDR2 is FQGNSA in the germline V gene. Full variable domain (outside the CDR3, taken from reference TRBV7-2 and TRBJ2-5): GAGVSQSPSNKVTEKGKDVELRCDPISGHTALYWYRQSLGQGLEFLIYFQGNSAPDKSGLPSDRFSAERTGGSVSTLTIQRTQQEDSAVYLCASSLTGFQETQYFGPGTRLLVL.

The V call is TRBV28, the J call TRBJ2-7; 9 bases fit TRBD1. The V segment lost 7 bases and the J segment 4 bases; nucleotides outside the gene matches: 11. The CDR3 totals 15 residues. From germline, CDR1 is MDHEN and CDR2 SYDVKM. CDR3 nucleotide sequence: TGTGCCAGCAAACCGGGACAGGGATATGCGTACGAGCAGTACTTC. This translates into CASKPGQGYAYEQYF.

This clone was seen once. This chain connects TRBV19 to TRBJ2-1, with a tentative D call TRBD2 (7 bases). Germline V gene lookup returns CDR1 LNHDA and CDR2 SQIVND (reference sequence). The length of the CDR3 is 14 residues. Deletions cut 7 bases from V and 9 bases from J, with 19 bases between. The CDR3 region is CASTPGAGEGEQFF. The CDR3, as DNA: TGTGCCAGTACCCCAGGGGCCGGGGAGGGTGAGCAGTTCTTC.

The chain links TRBV19 to TRBJ2-1; 8 bases agree with TRBD1. The V gene's germline CDR1 is LNHDA and CDR2 SQIVND (reference sequence). This CDR3 has 15 residues. V shed 4 bases and J 8 bases; nucleotides not matched to a gene: 10. The DNA for the CDR3 is TGTGCCAGTAGTAGACAGGGGTGGGCTATGGATGAGCAGTTCTTC. It encodes CASSRQGWAMDEQFF.

The chain has TRBV5-1 and TRBJ2-2; 9 nucleotides align to TRBD2. This CDR3 contains 13 residues. The ends lost 8 bases at V and 4 bases at J; junction bases unmatched: 3. Germline V gene data show CDR1 as SGHRS and CDR2 as YFSETQ. The CDR3 DNA is TGCGCCAGTGGAGCGGGAGGCACCGGGGAGCTGTTTTTT. Protein product: CASGAGGTGELFF.

The V call is TRBV25-1, the J call TRBJ1-2; 10 bases are a match to TRBD1. This CDR3 region has 14 residues. J gave up 6 bases and V 7 bases, and 8 bases lay outside the gene matches. Germline V gene data show CDR1 as MGHDK and CDR2 as SYGVNS. CDR3 sequence reads: CASNGGQGLNGYTF. For the CDR3, the DNA is TGTGCCAGCAATGGGGGACAGGGGTTAAATGGCTACACCTTC.

This clone occurred once. The chain joins TRBV7-2 to TRBJ2-1; D might be TRBD1 (5 bases). V lost 4 bases, J lost 5 bases, and 18 bases lay in between. The CDR3 covers 16 residues. In germline, CDR1 is SGHTA, CDR2 FQGNSA. CDR3 residues: CASSWVGRARNNEQFF. Here the CDR3 DNA reads TGTGCCAGCAGCTGGGTGGGCAGGGCACGAAACAATGAGCAGTTCTTC.

The rearrangement links TRBV19 to TRBJ2-2; 10 nucleotides agree with TRBD2. The CDR3 consists of 16 residues. V shed 5 bases and J 5 bases; nucleotides not matched to a gene: 8. The germline gives CDR1 LNHDA, CDR2 SQIVND (reference sequence). The CDR3 protein is CASSGPSGSVTGELFF. In DNA form, the CDR3 reads TGTGCCAGTAGTGGGCCTAGCGGGAGCGTAACCGGGGAGCTGTTTTTT.

The chain carries TRBV15 and TRBJ2-7; D might be TRBD2 (6 bases). Germline CDR1 and CDR2: LNHNV and YYDKDF (reference sequence). This CDR3 contains 16 residues. The ends were cut back, 0 bases at V and 4 bases at J, with 16 bases in the middle. DNA of the CDR3: TGTGCCACCAGCAGAGATCTGAGTAGCGGCGTATACGAGCAGTACTTC. This translates into CATSRDLSSGVYEQYF. Filled out from reference TRBV15 and TRBJ2-7, the complete variable domain reads DAMVIQNPRYQVTQFGKPVTLSCSQTLNHNVMYWYQQKSSQAPKLLFHYYDKDFNNEADTPDNFQSRRPNTSFCFLDIRSPGLGDTAMYLCATSRDLSSGVYEQYFGPGTRLTVT.

The rearrangement joins TRBV28 to TRBJ2-4, with TRBD1 identical over 7 bases. The ends lost 3 bases at V and 4 bases at J; junction bases unmatched: 6. Germline CDR1 MDHEN, CDR2 SYDVKM. The CDR3 covers 15 residues. CDR3 residues: CASSFIDRAKNIQYF. In nucleotides, the CDR3 is TGTGCCAGCAGTTTCATTGACAGGGCTAAAAACATTCAGTACTTC. Drawing the rest from reference TRBV28 and TRBJ2-4, the complete variable domain is DVKVTQSSRYLVKRTGEKVFLECVQDMDHENMFWYRQDPGLGLRLIYFSYDVKMKEKGDIPEGYSVSREKKERFSLILESASTNQTSMYLCASSFIDRAKNIQYFGAGTRLSVL.

This clone was observed a single time. V gene TRBV11-3 combines with J gene TRBJ2-1; D unclear. CDR1 is SGHNT and CDR2 is YENEEA in the germline V gene. The V end was cut by 2 bases, the J end by 8 bases, with 10 bases between. The CDR3 runs to 13 residues. For the CDR3, the DNA is TGTGCCAGCAGCTTACCCCAGGTCGATGAGCAGTTCTTC. Its protein is CASSLPQVDEQFF.